This TCR beta chain was identified during a study of blood T cell repertoires in COVID-19. Study at large: Sites in the United States, Italy and Spain provided acute and convalescent COVID-19 samples. T cells, B-cell-depleted T cells, or PBMCs supplied cDNA or gDNA.

Germline assignment: CDR1 SGHRS and CDR2 YFSETQ. The CDR3 is 15 residues long. Trimming shortened V by 1 base and J by 0 bases, and 9 bases separated the two germline ends. As originally analysed: Amplified reference gene primers provided the basis for estimating nucleated cell counts. The protocol was immunoSEQ multiplex PCR, while the TCRdb copy is restricted to in-frame clones and leaves out a portion. V and J calls and clone size are as listed in that table; D and trimming were resolved from the DNA. The sample includes around 300,000 clones, roughly nine tenths of them seen just once. This sequence was found in a woman between 40 and 55 years old who had recovered from COVID-19. This rearrangement joins TRBV5-1 to TRBJ2-3, with a weak D call TRBD1 (5 bases). Sequencing was performed on peripheral blood. The CDR3 DNA reads as TGCGCCAGCAGCTTGACAGGCGTTAGCACAGATACGCAGTATTTT. Amino acid sequence: CASSLTGVSTDTQYF.